These 21 T cell receptor beta chains originate from one sample sequenced in a study of blood T cell repertoires in COVID-19 (dated by TCRdb to the early 2020s). Libraries were made using the immunoSEQ multiplex PCR assay. TCRdb took over this immuneACCESS table, retaining in-frame rearrangements with V and J assigned. Such tables are incomplete; in checked studies, under half of the missing clones stem from an unresolved V gene, and the remainder is unexplained. The sample data list approximately 68,000 clones, and approximately 80% of these were observed just once. The top ten constitute just under 10% of the sample. The sample comprised peripheral blood. These receptors originate from a woman between 50 and 59 years old with acute or convalescent COVID-19.

The rearrangement joins TRBV2 to TRBJ2-1; 8 positions agree with TRBD1. V dropped 4 bases and J dropped 0; count of bases not matched to a gene: 5. CDR1 is SNHLY and CDR2 is FYNNEI in the germline V gene. The CDR3 loop spans 16 amino acids. The CDR3 DNA reads as TGTGCCAGCAGTGCAAGACAGGGGAGCTCCTACAATGAGCAGTTCTTC. Its translation is CASSARQGSSYNEQFF.

CDR3 nucleotide sequence: TGTGCCAGCAGACTAGTCGCGGGAGGGGTCACAGATACGCAGTATTTT. It is translated as CASRLVAGGVTDTQYF. The chain couples TRBV11-2 to TRBJ2-3, with TRBD2 matching 9 bases. The CDR3 has 16 residues. V was pared by 6 bases and J by 2 bases, with 9 bases of the junction left unmatched. The germline V gene has CDR1 SGHAT and CDR2 FQNNGV.

The chain recombines TRBV2 with TRBJ2-2, with 8 bases lining up with TRBD2. Per the germline V gene, CDR1 is SNHLY and CDR2 is FYNNEI. V was clipped by 1 base and J by 0 bases; unmatched bases: 1. The CDR3 totals 16 residues. The CDR3 spells CASSEVTSANTGELFF. In nucleotides, the CDR3 is TGTGCCAGCAGTGAAGTGACTAGCGCGAACACCGGGGAGCTGTTTTTT.

This clone was seen once. This chain uses TRBV9 with TRBJ2-3; D is possibly TRBD2 (5 bases). Germline V CDR1 and CDR2: SGDLS, YYNGEE. This CDR3 has 18 residues. Trimming removed 0 bases from V and 0 bases from J, with 17 bases in between. CDR3 coding DNA: TGTGCCAGCAGCGTAGTATCCAGCGGACTGTCGAGCACAGATACGCAGTATTTT. It encodes CASSVVSSGLSSTDTQYF.

This rearrangement joins TRBV7-2 to TRBJ2-7; D uncertain. The V end was cut by 2 bases, the J end by 3 bases, with 11 bases between. The CDR3 loop spans 14 amino acids. In germline, CDR1 is SGHTA, CDR2 FQGNSA. The CDR3 DNA is TGTGCCAGCAGCTTACAAGAATGGCTCTACGAGCAGTACTTC. This encodes CASSLQEWLYEQYF.

This clone was counted only a few times. The chain combines TRBV7-9 with TRBJ2-7; TRBD2 matches 9 bases. V shed 1 base and J 4 bases; nucleotides not matched to a gene: 11. The CDR3 length is 17 residues. From germline, CDR1 is SEHNR and CDR2 FQNEAQ (reference sequence). The CDR3 DNA sequence: TGTGCCAGCAGCTTAGGTTTAGCGGGAGAAGGAGTTTACGAGCAGTACTTC. Protein sequence: CASSLGLAGEGVYEQYF. Combining the CDR3 with reference TRBV7-9 and TRBJ2-7 gives the whole variable domain DTGVSQNPRHKITKRGQNVTFRCDPISEHNRLYWYRQTLGQGPEFLTYFQNEAQLEKSRLLSDRFSAERPKGSFSTLEIQRTEQGDSAMYLCASSLGLAGEGVYEQYFGPGTRLTVT.

The chain employs TRBV28 and TRBJ1-2; a weak D match, TRBD1 (5 bases). CDR3 length: 14 amino acids. CDR1 is MDHEN and CDR2 is SYDVKM in the germline V gene. V shed 1 base and J shed 4 bases, with 10 bases lying between them. CDR3 amino acids: CASSLLDRSYGYTF. The CDR3, as DNA: TGTGCCAGCAGTTTATTAGACAGATCCTATGGCTACACCTTC.

The rearrangement joins TRBV27 to TRBJ1-5; D is perhaps TRBD1 (5 bases). V was shortened by 4 bases and J by 6 bases, with 13 bases between the two germline ends. The CDR3 contains 14 residues. CDR1 is MNHEY, CDR2 SMNVEV, per germline (reference sequence). Written as DNA, the CDR3 is TGTGCCAGCAGTTCGTCAGGGAGGGGTCAGCCCCAGCATTTT. Translation gives CASSSSGRGQPQHF.

This clone was seen a few times. This chain connects TRBV6-1 to TRBJ1-1; D gene ambiguous. This CDR3 has 13 residues. With 3 bases removed from V and 1 base from J, the gap between germline ends came to 6 bases. The germline V gene encodes CDR1 MNHNS and CDR2 SASEGT. CDR3 sequence: CASSEGENTEAFF. CDR3 nucleotides: TGTGCCAGCAGTGAGGGAGAGAACACTGAAGCTTTCTTT.

V and J are TRBV28 and TRBJ2-3, with 10 bases identical to TRBD2. The V and J ends lost 5 bases and 2 bases, in that order; junction bases with no gene match: 1. CDR1 is MDHEN, CDR2 SYDVKM, per germline. CDR3 length: 14 amino acids. The CDR3 here is CASSTSGTTDTQYF. The CDR3 DNA sequence: TGTGCCAGCAGTACTAGCGGGACCACAGATACGCAGTATTTT.

V is TRBV29-1 and J is TRBJ2-7; 9 bases are shared with TRBD1. Germline CDR1 reads SQVTM; CDR2 reads ANQGSEA. V shed 6 bases and J 2 bases; nucleotides not matched to a gene: 5. CDR3 length equals 13 residues. CDR3 DNA sequence: TGCAGCGTCGGGACAGGGACCCCCTACGAGCAGTACTTC. This encodes CSVGTGTPYEQYF.

V and J are TRBV5-4 and TRBJ2-1, with 7 bases that match TRBD1. V lost 0 bases, J lost 0 bases, and 3 bases stayed unmatched. Germline loops: CDR1 SGHNT, CDR2 YYREEE (reference sequence). CDR3 length equals 16 residues. In DNA, the CDR3 is TGTGCCAGCAGCTTGGACTCAGGGGGCTCCTACAATGAGCAGTTCTTC. Protein product: CASSLDSGGSYNEQFF. Combining the CDR3 with reference TRBV5-4 and TRBJ2-1 gives the whole variable domain ETGVTQSPTHLIKTRGQQVTLRCSSQSGHNTVSWYQQALGQGPQFIFQYYREEENGRGNFPPRFSGLQFPNYSSELNVNALELDDSALYLCASSLDSGGSYNEQFFGPGTRLTVL.

This rearrangement joins TRBV11-2 to TRBJ1-4; tentative D call: TRBD1 (6 bases). Germline V gene sequence: CDR1 SGHAT, CDR2 FQNNGV. Trimming stripped 0 bases from V and 0 bases from J, with 8 bases between. This CDR3 region has 16 residues. CDR3 DNA: TGTGCCAGCAGCTTAGAGGGGGCTGCAACTAATGAAAAACTGTTTTTT. Amino acid sequence: CASSLEGAATNEKLFF.

The chain carries TRBV4-1 and TRBJ1-4, with TRBD1 identical over 7 bases. The length of the CDR3 is 15 residues. V lost 4 bases to trimming and J lost 5 bases; unmatched junction nucleotides: 7. The germline V gene has CDR1 MGHRA and CDR2 YSYEKL. This CDR3 is CASSPGTAPNEKLFF. CDR3 coding DNA: TGCGCCAGCAGCCCGGGGACAGCACCAAATGAAAAACTGTTTTTT.

This clone turned up a few times. This rearrangement joins TRBV6-5 to TRBJ1-4; TRBD1 aligns across 7 bases. Losses at the gene ends were 7 bases for V and 8 bases for J; bases not matched to a gene: 13. Germline CDR1 reads MNHEY; CDR2 reads SVGAGI. The CDR3 has 15 amino acids. The CDR3 here is CASKHGQGELEKLFF. The CDR3 region has the DNA TGTGCCAGCAAGCACGGCCAGGGGGAATTGGAAAAACTGTTTTTT.

This chain joins TRBV6-5 and TRBJ1-2; the D gene is possibly TRBD1 (5 bases). This CDR3 has 12 residues. Germline V gene data show CDR1 as MNHEY and CDR2 as SVGAGI. V was pared by 6 bases and J by 4 bases, with 9 bases between. For the CDR3, the DNA is TGTGCCAGCAGCGACAGTTTCTATGGCTACACCTTC. Its protein product is CASSDSFYGYTF.

V usage is TRBV20-1 and J usage is TRBJ2-7; D gene ambiguous. The V end lost 0 bases, the J end lost 3 bases, and 3 bases lay between the germline ends. Germline V gene data show CDR1 as DFQATT and CDR2 as SNEGSKA (reference sequence). This CDR3 region has 11 residues. The CDR3 region is CSARDLYEQYF. CDR3 coding DNA: TGCAGTGCTAGAGACCTCTACGAGCAGTACTTC.

The chain joins TRBV4-1 to TRBJ2-7, with D maybe TRBD2 (6 bases). The CDR3 contains 15 residues. Deletions cut 0 bases from V and 6 bases from J, with 15 bases between. Looked up from germline, CDR1 is MGHRA and CDR2 is YSYEKL. The CDR3 DNA reads as TGCGCCAGCAGCCAAGATGGGAGGCCCGGACCCGAGCAGTACTTC. Amino acids: CASSQDGRPGPEQYF.

DNA of the CDR3: TGTGCCAGCAGCTCTAGCGGGGGTCTCTACAATGAGCAGTTCTTC. Amino acids: CASSSSGGLYNEQFF. The chain uses TRBV7-3 and TRBJ2-1; 10 bases align to TRBD2. Trimming took 4 bases from V and 3 from J; bases not matched to a gene: 3. Germline assignment: CDR1 SGHTA and CDR2 FQGTGA. The CDR3 loop spans 15 amino acids.

The V gene is TRBV2, the J gene TRBJ1-2; D gene unclear. With 4 bases removed from V and 5 bases from J, the gap between germline ends came to 14 bases. The CDR3 loop spans 14 amino acids. Looked up from germline, CDR1 is SNHLY and CDR2 is FYNNEI. In DNA form, the CDR3 reads TGTGCCAGCAGTGTAATCAAGGACTTTTATGGCTACACCTTC. It specifies CASSVIKDFYGYTF.

The chain links TRBV6-6 to TRBJ2-7; 8 bases are shared with TRBD1. With 2 bases clipped from V and 7 bases from J, the junction kept 4 bases outside the gene matches. The CDR3 length is 13 residues. Germline CDR1 and CDR2: MNHNY and SVGAGI (reference sequence). CDR3 residues: CASSYQDREEQYF. Here the CDR3 DNA reads TGTGCCAGCAGTTACCAGGACAGGGAGGAGCAGTACTTC.